The 14 T cell receptor beta chains reported below all come from one sample, sequenced in a study of Ad26.COV2.S vaccination and SARS-CoV-2 variants. Generated by immunoSEQ multiplex PCR, the TCRdb table keeps only in-frame clones and is missing some. The repertoire has about 350,000 clones, about 91% of them found once; the top ten carry around 4%. The sample here was peripheral blood, taken after recovery from COVID-19. These receptor sequences come from a human donor who had recovered from COVID-19.

The chain carries TRBV10-3 and TRBJ1-1; D remains ambiguous. CDR1 and CDR2 from the germline V gene are ENHRY and SYGVKD. The length of the CDR3 is 11 residues. V was cut by 6 bases and J by 3 bases, with 5 bases left in between. The CDR3, as DNA: TGTGCCATCAGCCACCACACTGAAGCTTTCTTT. It codes for CAISHHTEAFF.

The rearrangement uses TRBV12-3 or TRBV12-4 and TRBJ1-1; 9 bases agree with TRBD1. This CDR3 comprises 13 residues. The junction had 3 bases not matched to a gene; V was cut back by 6 bases and J by 4 bases. The CDR3 nucleotides are TGTGCCAGCAGGGGACAGGGTGGCACTGAAGCTTTCTTT. It translates to CASRGQGGTEAFF.

The table lists this clone with a count of one. The CDR3 spells CASSLVGGNNEKLFF. The CDR3 nucleotides read TGCGCCAGCAGCTTGGTAGGCGGAAATAATGAAAAACTGTTTTTT. The chain joins TRBV5-1 to TRBJ1-4; D is undetermined. CDR3 length: 15 residues. CDR1 and CDR2 (germline): SGHRS, YFSETQ. Trimming removed 0 bases at V and 4 bases at J, with 10 bases between.

J is TRBJ1-2 and V is TRBV6-5; D unclear. V shed 1 base and J shed 3 bases, with 9 bases lying between them. The CDR3 has 14 amino acids. Germline CDR1 is MNHEY and CDR2 is SVGAGI. The CDR3 DNA reads as TGTGCCAGCAGTTACTTGGAGAAGGACTATGGCTACACCTTC. This codes for CASSYLEKDYGYTF.

CDR3 sequence: CASSTGAVYGYTF. The CDR3 DNA reads as TGTGCCAGCAGTACAGGGGCGGTCTATGGCTACACCTTC. The chain joins TRBV7-9 to TRBJ1-2; 7 nucleotides line up with TRBD1. CDR1 is SEHNR, CDR2 FQNEAQ, per germline (reference sequence). This CDR3 is 13 amino acids long. Trimming took 6 bases from V and 4 from J; bases not matched to a gene: 5.

The chain uses TRBV7-2 and TRBJ2-1; TRBD2 matches at 8 bases. Germline loops: CDR1 SGHTA, CDR2 FQGNSA. CDR3 length: 16 residues. The ends lost 5 bases at V and 5 bases at J; junction bases unmatched: 11. The DNA of the CDR3 is TGTGCCAGCAGCGCCACGGGGGGGCCCTTTAACAATGAGCAGTTCTTC. The encoded protein is CASSATGGPFNNEQFF.

This rearrangement joins TRBV5-6 to TRBJ1-5; a possible D gene is TRBD1 (5 bases). The CDR3 contains 13 residues. Germline V lookup: CDR1 SGHDT, CDR2 YYEEEE. Trimming pared 4 bases from V and 4 bases from J, leaving 9 bases between. The CDR3 nucleotides are TGTGCCAGCAGCGGGGGAAAAAATCAGCCCCAGCATTTT. Amino acid sequence: CASSGGKNQPQHF.

In its sample, this clone was seen once. The rearrangement links TRBV19 to TRBJ1-2, with 8 bases fitting TRBD1. V shed 5 bases, J shed 6 bases, and the junction held 11 bases outside the gene matches. The CDR3 contains 15 residues. The germline V gene has CDR1 LNHDA and CDR2 SQIVND (reference sequence). The CDR3 is CASSSRWAGGDGYTF. The CDR3 DNA sequence: TGTGCCAGTAGTTCGCGGTGGGCAGGGGGCGATGGCTACACCTTC.

In this sample, this clone turned up once. The CDR3 spells CASSDSGTPNTEAFF. The CDR3 region has the DNA TGTGCCAGCAGTGACTCCGGGACACCGAACACTGAAGCTTTCTTT. The rearrangement links TRBV6-4 to TRBJ1-1, with D possibly matching TRBD1 (6 bases). V was clipped by 0 bases and J by 1 base, with 9 bases between them. CDR1 and CDR2 (germline): MRHNA, SNTAGT. CDR3 length equals 15 residues.

V gene TRBV6-4 combines with J gene TRBJ1-5; D gene unclear. Deletions cut 3 bases from V and 1 base from J, with 4 bases between. The CDR3 contains 13 residues. Per germline, CDR1 MRHNA and CDR2 SNTAGT. The CDR3 DNA reads TGTGCCAGCAGTGAGGAAAGCAATCAGCCCCAGCATTTT. Translation gives CASSEESNQPQHF.

The gene calls are TRBV4-1 and TRBJ1-4; D unclear. The CDR3 is made up of 15 amino acids. Germline V lookup: CDR1 MGHRA, CDR2 YSYEKL. V lost 1 base to trimming and J lost 5 bases, with 11 bases between them. The CDR3 loop is CASSQGEAPNEKLFF. The CDR3 region has the DNA TGCGCCAGCAGCCAAGGGGAGGCCCCAAATGAAAAACTGTTTTTT.

The V and J genes are TRBV6-5 and TRBJ1-2, with a possible D match to TRBD1 (6 bases). V was pared by 6 bases and J by 4 bases, with 12 bases between. CDR3 length: 13 residues. The germline V gene encodes CDR1 MNHEY and CDR2 SVGAGI. DNA for the CDR3: TGTGCCAGCAGATGGGACACCTCCTATGGCTACACCTTC. It translates to CASRWDTSYGYTF.

The chain recombines TRBV12-3 or TRBV12-4 with TRBJ2-2; no clear D. V was cut by 8 bases and J by 0 bases, with 7 bases left in between. The CDR3 consists of 13 residues. The CDR3 DNA is TGTGCCAGCGGTGGGGCGAACACCGGGGAGCTGTTTTTT. As protein: CASGGANTGELFF.

The J gene is TRBJ2-1, the V gene TRBV9; 10 bases agree with TRBD2. The germline CDR1 and CDR2 sequences are SGDLS and YYNGEE. The CDR3 loop spans 16 amino acids. Trimming cost V 4 bases and J 7 bases; bases outside gene matches: 11. The CDR3: CASSSSLSGGGNEQFF. In DNA form, the CDR3 reads TGTGCCAGCAGCTCCTCGCTCAGCGGGGGGGGAAATGAGCAGTTCTTC.